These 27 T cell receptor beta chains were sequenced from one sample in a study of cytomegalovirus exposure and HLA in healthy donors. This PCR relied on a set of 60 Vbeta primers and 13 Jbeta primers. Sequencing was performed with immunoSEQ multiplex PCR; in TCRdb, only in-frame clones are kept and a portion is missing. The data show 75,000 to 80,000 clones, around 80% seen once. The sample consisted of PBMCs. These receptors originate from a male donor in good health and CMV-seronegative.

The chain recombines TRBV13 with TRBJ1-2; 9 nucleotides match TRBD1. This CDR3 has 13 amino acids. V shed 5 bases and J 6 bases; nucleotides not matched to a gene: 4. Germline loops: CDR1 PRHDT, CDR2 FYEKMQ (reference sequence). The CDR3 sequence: CASSQGQGNGYTF. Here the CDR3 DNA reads TGTGCCAGCAGCCAGGGACAGGGTAATGGCTACACCTTC. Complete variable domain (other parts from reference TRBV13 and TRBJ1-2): AAGVIQSPRHLIKEKRETATLKCYPIPRHDTVYWYQQGPGQDPQFLISFYEKMQSDKGSIPDRFSAQQFSDYHSELNMSSLELGDSALYFCASSQGQGNGYTFGSGTRLTVV.

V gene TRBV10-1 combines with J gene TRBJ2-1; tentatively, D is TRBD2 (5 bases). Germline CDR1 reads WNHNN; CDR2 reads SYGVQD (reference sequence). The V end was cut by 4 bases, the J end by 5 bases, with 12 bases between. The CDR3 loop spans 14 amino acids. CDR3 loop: CASSGQRNNNEQFF. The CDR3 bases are TGCGCCAGCAGTGGCCAGCGGAATAACAATGAGCAGTTCTTC.

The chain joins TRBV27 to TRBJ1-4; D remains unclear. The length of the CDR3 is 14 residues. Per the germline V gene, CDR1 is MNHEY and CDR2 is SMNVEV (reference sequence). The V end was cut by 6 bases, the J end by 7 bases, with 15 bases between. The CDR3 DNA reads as TGTGCCAGCAGACCGGGGAAATGGGGTGAAAAACTGTTTTTT. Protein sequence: CASRPGKWGEKLFF.

CDR3 coding DNA: TGTGCCAGCAGTGAATATAACCGCGGCTACAATGAGCAGTTCTTC. Its translation: CASSEYNRGYNEQFF. The chain employs TRBV6-1 and TRBJ2-1, with D uncertain. CDR3 length equals 15 residues. Per the germline V gene, CDR1 is MNHNS and CDR2 is SASEGT. V gave up 2 bases and J gave up 3 bases, with 11 bases separating them.

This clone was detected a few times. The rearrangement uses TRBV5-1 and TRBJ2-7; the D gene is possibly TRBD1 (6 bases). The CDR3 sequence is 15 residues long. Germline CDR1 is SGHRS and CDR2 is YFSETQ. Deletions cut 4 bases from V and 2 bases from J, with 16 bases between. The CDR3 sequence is CASSGLQGGTYEQYF. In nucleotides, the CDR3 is TGCGCCAGCAGCGGCTTACAGGGCGGCACCTACGAGCAGTACTTC.

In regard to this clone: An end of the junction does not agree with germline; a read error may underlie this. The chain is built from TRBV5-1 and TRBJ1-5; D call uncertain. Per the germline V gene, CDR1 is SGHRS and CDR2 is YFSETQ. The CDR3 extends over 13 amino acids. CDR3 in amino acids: CASSLSSNQPQNF. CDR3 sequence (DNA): TGCGCCAGCAGCTTGAGTAGCAATCAGCCCCAGAATTTT.

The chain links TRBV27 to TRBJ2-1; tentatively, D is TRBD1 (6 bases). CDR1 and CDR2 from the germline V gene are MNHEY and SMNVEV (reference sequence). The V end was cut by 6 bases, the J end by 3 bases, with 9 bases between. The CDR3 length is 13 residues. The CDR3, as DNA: TGTGCCAGCAGCAGGGGCGTCTACAATGAGCAGTTCTTC. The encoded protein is CASSRGVYNEQFF.

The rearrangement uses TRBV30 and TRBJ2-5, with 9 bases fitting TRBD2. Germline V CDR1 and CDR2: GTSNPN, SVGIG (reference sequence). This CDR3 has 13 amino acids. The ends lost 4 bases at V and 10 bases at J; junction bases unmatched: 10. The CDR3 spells CAWTRSGGSHQYF. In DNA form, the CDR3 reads TGTGCCTGGACTCGGAGCGGGGGGTCTCACCAGTACTTC.

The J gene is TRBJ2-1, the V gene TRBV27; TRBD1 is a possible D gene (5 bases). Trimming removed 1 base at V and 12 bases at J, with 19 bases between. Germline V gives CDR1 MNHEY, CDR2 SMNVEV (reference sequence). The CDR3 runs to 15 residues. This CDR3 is CASSLFGPERGGQFF. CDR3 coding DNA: TGTGCCAGCAGTTTATTTGGTCCAGAAAGGGGTGGGCAGTTCTTC.

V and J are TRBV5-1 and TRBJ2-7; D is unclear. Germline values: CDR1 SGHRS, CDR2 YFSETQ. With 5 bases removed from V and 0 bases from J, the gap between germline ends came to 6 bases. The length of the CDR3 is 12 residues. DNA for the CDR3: TGCGCCAGCAGGGTAGACTCCTACGAGCAGTACTTC. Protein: CASRVDSYEQYF.

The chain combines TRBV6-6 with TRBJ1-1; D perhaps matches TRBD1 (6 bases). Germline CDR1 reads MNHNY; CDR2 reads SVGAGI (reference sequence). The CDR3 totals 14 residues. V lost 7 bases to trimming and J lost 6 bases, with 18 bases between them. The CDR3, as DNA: TGTGCCAGCACCCAGACGGACAGCGCACCTGAAGCTTTCTTT. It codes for CASTQTDSAPEAFF.

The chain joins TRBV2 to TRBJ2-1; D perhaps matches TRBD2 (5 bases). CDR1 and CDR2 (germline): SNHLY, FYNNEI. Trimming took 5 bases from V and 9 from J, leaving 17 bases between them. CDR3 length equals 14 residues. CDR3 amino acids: CASSSRTGGFEQFF. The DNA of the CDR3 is TGTGCCAGCAGTTCCCGGACTGGCGGGTTTGAGCAGTTCTTC.

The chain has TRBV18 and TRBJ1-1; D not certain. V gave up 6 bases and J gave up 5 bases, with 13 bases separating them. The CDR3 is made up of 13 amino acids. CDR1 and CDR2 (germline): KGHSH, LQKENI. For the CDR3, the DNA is TGTGCCAGCTCCCAGGCCCTGGGTACTGAAGCTTTCTTT. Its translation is CASSQALGTEAFF.

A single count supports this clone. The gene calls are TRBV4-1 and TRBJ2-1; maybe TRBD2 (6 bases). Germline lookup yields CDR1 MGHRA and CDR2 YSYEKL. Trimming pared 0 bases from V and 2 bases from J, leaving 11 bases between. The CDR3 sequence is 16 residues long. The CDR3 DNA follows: TGCGCCAGCAGCCAAGAATTGGGGGGAACCTACAATGAGCAGTTCTTC. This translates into CASSQELGGTYNEQFF.

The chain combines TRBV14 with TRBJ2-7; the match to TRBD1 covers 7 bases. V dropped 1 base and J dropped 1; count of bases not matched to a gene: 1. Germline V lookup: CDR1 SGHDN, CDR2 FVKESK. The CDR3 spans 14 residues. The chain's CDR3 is CASSQGQGSYEQYF. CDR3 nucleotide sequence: TGTGCCAGCAGCCAAGGACAGGGTTCCTACGAGCAGTACTTC.

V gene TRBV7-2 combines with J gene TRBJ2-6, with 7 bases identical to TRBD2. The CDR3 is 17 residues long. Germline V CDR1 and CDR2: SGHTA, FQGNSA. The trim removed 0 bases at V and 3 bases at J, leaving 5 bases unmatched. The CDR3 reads CASSLASGLGGANVLTF. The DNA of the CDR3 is TGTGCCAGCAGCTTAGCTAGCGGGTTGGGTGGGGCCAACGTCCTGACTTTC.

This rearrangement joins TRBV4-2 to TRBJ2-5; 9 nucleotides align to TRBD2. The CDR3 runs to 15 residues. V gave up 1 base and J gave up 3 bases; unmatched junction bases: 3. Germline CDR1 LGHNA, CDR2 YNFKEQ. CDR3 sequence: CASSQVPSGEETQYF. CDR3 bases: TGTGCCAGCAGCCAAGTGCCTAGCGGGGAAGAGACCCAGTACTTC.

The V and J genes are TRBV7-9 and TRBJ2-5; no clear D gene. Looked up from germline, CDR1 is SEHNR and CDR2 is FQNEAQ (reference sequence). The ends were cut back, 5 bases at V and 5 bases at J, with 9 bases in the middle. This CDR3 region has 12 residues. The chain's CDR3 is CASSLIGETQYF. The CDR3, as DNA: TGTGCCAGCAGCCTAATCGGGGAGACCCAGTACTTC.

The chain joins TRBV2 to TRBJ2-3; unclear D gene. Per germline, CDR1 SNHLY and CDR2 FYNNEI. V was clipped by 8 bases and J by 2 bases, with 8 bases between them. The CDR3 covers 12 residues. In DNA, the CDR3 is TGTGCCAGCCGTATTTCCACAGATACGCAGTATTTT. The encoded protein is CASRISTDTQYF. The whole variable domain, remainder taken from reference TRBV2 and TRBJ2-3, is EPEVTQTPSHQVTQMGQEVILRCVPISNHLYFYWYRQILGQKVEFLVSFYNNEISEKSEIFDDQFSVERPDGSNFTLKIRSTKLEDSAMYFCASRISTDTQYFGPGTRLTVL.

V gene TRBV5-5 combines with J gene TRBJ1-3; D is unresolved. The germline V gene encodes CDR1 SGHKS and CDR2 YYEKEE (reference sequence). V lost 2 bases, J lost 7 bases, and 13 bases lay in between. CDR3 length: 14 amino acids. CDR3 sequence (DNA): TGTGCCAGCAGCTTCTTCGGGGATTGGAACACCATATATTTT. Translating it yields CASSFFGDWNTIYF.

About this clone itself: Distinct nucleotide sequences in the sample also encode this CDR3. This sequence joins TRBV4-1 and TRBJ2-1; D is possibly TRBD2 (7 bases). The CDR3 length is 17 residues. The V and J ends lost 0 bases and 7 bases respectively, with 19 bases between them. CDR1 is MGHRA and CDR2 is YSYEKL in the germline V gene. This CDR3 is CASSQEPGQWGGNEQFF. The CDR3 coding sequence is TGCGCCAGCAGCCAAGAGCCAGGACAGTGGGGGGGAAATGAGCAGTTCTTC.

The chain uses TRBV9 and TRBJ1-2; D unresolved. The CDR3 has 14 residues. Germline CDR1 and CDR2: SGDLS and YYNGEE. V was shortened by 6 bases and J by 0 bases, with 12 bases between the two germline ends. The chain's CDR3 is CASTVDTANYGYTF. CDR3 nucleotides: TGTGCCAGCACGGTCGATACGGCTAACTATGGCTACACCTTC.

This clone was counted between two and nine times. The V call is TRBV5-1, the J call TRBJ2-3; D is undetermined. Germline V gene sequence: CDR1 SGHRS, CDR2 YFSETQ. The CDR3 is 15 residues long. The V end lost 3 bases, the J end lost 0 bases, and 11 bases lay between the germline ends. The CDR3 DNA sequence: TGCGCCAGCAGCTCCGGTCCTACTAGCACAGATACGCAGTATTTT. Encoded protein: CASSSGPTSTDTQYF.

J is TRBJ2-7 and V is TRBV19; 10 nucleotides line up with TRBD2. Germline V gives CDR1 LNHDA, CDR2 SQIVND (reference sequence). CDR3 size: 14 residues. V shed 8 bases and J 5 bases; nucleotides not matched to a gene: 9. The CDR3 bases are TGTGCCAGTTCGGTAGCGGGAGGTTCTAACGAGCAGTACTTC. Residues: CASSVAGGSNEQYF.

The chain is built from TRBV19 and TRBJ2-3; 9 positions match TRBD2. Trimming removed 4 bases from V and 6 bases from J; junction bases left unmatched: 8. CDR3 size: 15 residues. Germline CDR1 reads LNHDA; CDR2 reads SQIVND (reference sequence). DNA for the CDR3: TGTGCCAGTAGTACTAGCGGGATCGAAAGCGATACGCAGTATTTT. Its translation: CASSTSGIESDTQYF. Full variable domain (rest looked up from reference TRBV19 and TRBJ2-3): DGGITQSPKYLFRKEGQNVTLSCEQNLNHDAMYWYRQDPGQGLRLIYYSQIVNDFQKGDIAEGYSVSREKKESFPLTVTSAQKNPTAFYLCASSTSGIESDTQYFGPGTRLTVL.

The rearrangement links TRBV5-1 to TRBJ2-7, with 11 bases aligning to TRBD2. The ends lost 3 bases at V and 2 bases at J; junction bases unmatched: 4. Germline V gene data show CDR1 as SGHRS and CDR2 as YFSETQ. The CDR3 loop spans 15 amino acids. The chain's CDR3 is CASSYRLAGPYEQYF. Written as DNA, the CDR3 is TGCGCCAGCAGCTATCGACTAGCGGGACCCTACGAGCAGTACTTC.

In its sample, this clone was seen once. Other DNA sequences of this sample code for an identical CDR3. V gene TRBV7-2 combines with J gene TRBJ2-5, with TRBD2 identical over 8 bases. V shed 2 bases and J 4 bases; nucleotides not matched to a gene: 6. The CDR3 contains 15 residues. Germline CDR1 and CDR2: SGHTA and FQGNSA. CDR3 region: CASSLKAGVTETQYF. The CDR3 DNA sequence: TGTGCCAGCAGCTTAAAAGCGGGGGTAACAGAGACCCAGTACTTC.